The 3 T cell receptor beta chains below were found in one sample sequenced in a study of blood T cell repertoires in COVID-19. Repertoires were generated with immunoSEQ multiplex PCR, while TCRdb's copy carries only in-frame clones and drops some. The table records 250,000 to 350,000 clones, roughly 86% of them present only once. The sample taken for sequencing was peripheral blood. These receptors were taken from a man between 18 and 29 years old with active or convalescent COVID-19.

The rearrangement joins TRBV19 to TRBJ2-7; 7 bases are a match to TRBD1. The length of the CDR3 is 15 residues. Germline V gene data show CDR1 as LNHDA and CDR2 as SQIVND (reference sequence). V lost 2 bases to trimming and J lost 0 bases; unmatched junction nucleotides: 4. As DNA, the CDR3 is TGTGCCAGTAGTATATACCGGGACAGCTCCTACGAGCAGTACTTC. The encoded protein is CASSIYRDSSYEQYF.

J is TRBJ1-2 and V is TRBV12-5; D gene ambiguous. The CDR3 consists of 13 residues. The germline CDR1 and CDR2 sequences are LGHNT and FRNRAP. With 0 bases removed from V and 4 bases from J, the gap between germline ends came to 6 bases. CDR3 region: CASGLVHLYGYTF. In DNA form, the CDR3 reads TGTGCTAGTGGTTTGGTACACCTCTATGGCTACACCTTC.

The rearrangement uses TRBV19 and TRBJ1-2; 8 bases align to TRBD1. Germline CDR1 and CDR2: LNHDA and SQIVND (reference sequence). CDR3 length equals 15 residues. The J segment lost 5 bases and the V segment lost 5 bases, leaving 10 bases of the junction unmatched. The CDR3: CASSHGTGGGYGYTF. In DNA form, the CDR3 reads TGTGCCAGTAGTCATGGGACAGGTGGCGGTTATGGCTACACCTTC.